This TCR beta chain originates from a study of CD8 T cells in ankylosing spondylitis. Study-wide results and caveats: Certain motif variants had earlier appeared in reactive arthritis synovial fluid and blood. Ankylosing spondylitis blood appeared to be characterized by a TCR beta motif of 8 or 9 highly homologous variants.

TCRdb called the 5' RACE reads again in MiXCR, with one record for every CDR3 protein. The data show 300,000 to 400,000 distinct CDR3 sequences, about a fifth seen once. V lost 4 bases, J lost 7 bases, and 4 bases stayed unmatched. This CDR3 contains 15 residues. Germline V gene sequence: CDR1 SGHTA, CDR2 FQGNSA. This clonotype showed up many times. What it binds is not known. The origin of this receptor is a male donor with ankylosing spondylitis. V gene TRBV7-2 combines with J gene TRBJ2-1; 13 bases map to TRBD2. The sequenced sample consisted of blood, either unsorted or a sorted T cell fraction (not recorded which). The CDR3, as DNA: TGTGCCAGCAGCTCCGGACTAGCGGGAGTTAATGAGCAGTTCTTC. Translated: CASSSGLAGVNEQFF.